The rows below give T cell receptor beta chains drawn from one sample of a study of cytomegalovirus exposure and HLA in healthy donors. The assay was immunoSEQ multiplex PCR, and TCRdb's table has in-frame clones only and misses some. The table records about 190,000 clones, 70% to 85% of them present only once. The sequencing input was PBMCs. Receptor source: a man aged 40-50 years in good health and CMV-seropositive. Each CDR3 is given with its conserved first and last residue. The D gene is left open where the match is weak. Only some rows state a clone size, as once, few, many or a class for expanded clones.

>TRBJ2-7|TRBV29-1|TRBD1|-
CSVEELTGPLKNEQYF
TGCAGCGTTGAAGAGCTGACAGGGCCCTTGAAGAACGAGCAGTACTTC
>TRBJ2-7|TRBV5-4|-|-
CASSLAPTTGYEQYF
TGTGCCAGCAGCTTGGCCCCCACGACGGGGTACGAGCAGTACTTC
>TRBJ2-3|TRBV5-8|-|once
CASSLSPHLDTQYF
TGTGCCAGCAGCTTAAGCCCGCACCTGGATACGCAGTATTTT
>TRBJ2-1|TRBV7-3|TRBD1|-
CASSLGGQGYEQFF
TGTGCCAGCAGCTTAGGGGGACAGGGTTATGAGCAGTTCTTC
>TRBJ2-7|TRBV6-5|-|-
CASRGPGSYEQYF
TGTGCCAGCAGAGGTCCAGGTTCCTACGAGCAGTACTTC
>TRBJ1-6|TRBV5-1|-|-
CASSLGQARDSPLHF
TGCGCCAGCAGCTTGGGCCAGGCGAGGGATTCACCCCTCCACTTT
>TRBJ1-2|TRBV28|-|-
CASSFAGPLYGYTF
TGTGCCAGCAGTTTCGCAGGTCCCCTCTATGGCTACACCTTC
>TRBJ1-1|TRBV5-6|-|-
CASSLVPLMNTEAFF
TGTGCCAGCAGCTTGGTCCCACTGATGAACACTGAAGCTTTCTTT
>TRBJ2-7|TRBV18|TRBD2|-
CASSPPATGGYEQYF
TGTGCCAGCTCACCACCGGCAACCGGGGGGTACGAGCAGTACTTC
>TRBJ1-1|TRBV11-2|-|-
CASTASGRTEAFF
TGTGCCAGCACCGCCTCGGGTCGCACTGAAGCTTTCTTT
>TRBJ2-7|TRBV2|-|-
CASSGPGPYEQYF
TGTGCCAGCAGTGGTCCAGGGCCCTACGAGCAGTACTTC
>TRBJ1-2|TRBV6-5|TRBD1|-
CASSYQGASGYTF
TGTGCCAGCAGTTACCAGGGGGCAAGTGGCTACACCTTC
>TRBJ1-1|TRBV19|TRBD1|-
CASTRTGLDTEAFF
TGTGCCAGTACCAGGACAGGGCTTGACACTGAAGCTTTCTTT
>TRBJ1-4|TRBV29-1|-|-
CSVWGPSKEKLFF
TGCAGCGTATGGGGCCCCAGTAAGGAAAAACTGTTTTTT
>TRBJ1-5|TRBV28|-|-
CASSFRGGRVLGQHF
TGTGCCAGCAGTTTTAGAGGGGGGAGGGTGTTGGGCCAGCATTTT
>TRBJ1-3|TRBV15|TRBD1|-
CATSTGQGNTIYF
TGTGCCACCAGCACGGGACAGGGAAACACCATATATTTT
>TRBJ2-2|TRBV2|TRBD2|-
CASSAGGDTGELFF
TGTGCCAGCAGTGCCGGGGGGGACACCGGGGAGCTGTTTTTT
>TRBJ2-1|TRBV10-3|TRBD2|-
CAISVGLAEDNEQFF
TGTGCCATCAGTGTGGGGCTAGCGGAGGACAATGAGCAGTTCTTC
>TRBJ1-3|TRBV27|-|-
CASSKTVGTTGNTIYF
TGTGCCAGCAGCAAAACAGTCGGGACAACCGGAAACACCATATATTTT
>TRBJ2-1|TRBV27|TRBD2|few
CASSPSPGLAGTEQFF
TGTGCCAGCAGTCCCTCCCCCGGACTAGCGGGGACCGAGCAGTTCTTC
>TRBJ1-3|TRBV4-1|-|few
CASSQDGWAENTIYF
TGCGCCAGCAGCCAAGACGGTTGGGCCGAAAACACCATATATTTT
>TRBJ2-1|TRBV7-9|-|-
CASSFTGYNEQFF
TGTGCCAGCAGCTTTACAGGGTACAATGAGCAGTTCTTC
>TRBJ2-2|TRBV6-1|-|-
CASSGTPPTKLNTGELFF
TGTGCCAGCAGTGGGACCCCTCCGACTAAATTAAACACCGGGGAGCTGTTTTTT